This TCR beta chain was retrieved from a study of response to subunit inactivated influenza vaccine. The CDR3 has 13 amino acids. V gave up 2 bases and J gave up 9 bases; unmatched junction bases: 4. Germline V CDR1 and CDR2: MNHEY, SVGEGT. MiXCR, applied by TCRdb to the RT-PCR reads, yields one record per CDR3 protein. The repertoire has about 800,000 distinct CDR3 sequences, 21% of them found once; the top ten carry around 9.6%. Study results and caveats: Authors suggested each seasonal influenza vaccination recruits few new T cells.

There are many counts of this clonotype. The antigen is unknown. This chain joins TRBV6-2 or TRBV6-3 and TRBJ2-3, with TRBD2 identical over 8 bases. Sequencing used PBMCs from blood, obtained 5 days after vaccination. The receptor was derived from a man aged 50 to 59 who received an inactivated influenza vaccine. The CDR3 DNA sequence: TGTGCCAGCAGTTACAGCGGGGGTCAAACGCAGTATTTT. Amino acids: CASSYSGGQTQYF.